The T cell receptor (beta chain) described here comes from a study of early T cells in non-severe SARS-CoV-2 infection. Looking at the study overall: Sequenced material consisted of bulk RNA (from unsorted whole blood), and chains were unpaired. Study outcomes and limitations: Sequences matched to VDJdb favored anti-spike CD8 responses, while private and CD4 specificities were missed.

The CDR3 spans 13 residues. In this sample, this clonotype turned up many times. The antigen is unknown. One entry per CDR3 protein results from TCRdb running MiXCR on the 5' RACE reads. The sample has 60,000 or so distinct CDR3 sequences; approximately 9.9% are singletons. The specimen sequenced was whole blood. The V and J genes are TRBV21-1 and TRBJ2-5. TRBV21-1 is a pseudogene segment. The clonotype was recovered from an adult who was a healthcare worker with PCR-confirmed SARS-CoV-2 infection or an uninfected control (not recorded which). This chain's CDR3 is CASSKELRETQYF. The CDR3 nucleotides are TGTGCCAGCAGCAAAGAGCTGAGAGAGACCCAGTACTTC.